This note documents a single T cell receptor (beta chain) sequence. The target antigen is unknown. The entry originates in a study of radiotherapy plus CTLA-4 blockade in lung cancer. Whole-study results and caveats: Expansion in blood of tumor-derived TCR clones was seen after radiotherapy plus ipilimumab.

The repertoire was sequenced with immunoSEQ multiplex PCR; TCRdb's copy has only in-frame clones and lacks some. The sample contains about 56,000 clones, approximately 79% of which appear only once. Deletions cut 4 bases from V and 1 base from J, with 20 bases between. Germline assignment: CDR1 SGHRS and CDR2 YFSETQ. This CDR3 region has 17 residues. This receptor was taken from a human donor with non-small cell lung cancer who had a complete response to radiotherapy plus ipilimumab. The chain recombines TRBV5-1 with TRBJ1-1, with a tentative D call TRBD1 (6 bases). Sequenced material: peripheral blood, taken from a patient treated with radiotherapy plus ipilimumab. The CDR3 DNA is TGCGCCAGCAGCATTGGGGGGGGCATCATGGGGAACACTGAAGCTTTCTTT. It codes for CASSIGGGIMGNTEAFF.